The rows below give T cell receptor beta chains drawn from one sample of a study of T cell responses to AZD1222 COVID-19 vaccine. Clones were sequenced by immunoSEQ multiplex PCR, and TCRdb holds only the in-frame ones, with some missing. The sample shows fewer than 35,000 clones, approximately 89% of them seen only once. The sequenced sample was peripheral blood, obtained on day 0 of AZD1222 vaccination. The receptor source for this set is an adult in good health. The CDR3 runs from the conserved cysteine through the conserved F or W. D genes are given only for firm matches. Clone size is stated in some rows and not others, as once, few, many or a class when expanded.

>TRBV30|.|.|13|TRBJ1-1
CAWTRVLNTEAFF
TGTGCCTGGACCCGGGTTCTGAACACTGAAGCTTTCTTT
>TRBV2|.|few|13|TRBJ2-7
CASRTGVADEQYF
TGTGCCAGCAGGACCGGGGTCGCGGACGAGCAGTACTTC
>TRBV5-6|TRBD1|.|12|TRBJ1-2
CASSPGQGYYTF
TGTGCCAGCAGCCCCGGACAGGGGTACTACACCTTC
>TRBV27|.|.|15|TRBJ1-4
CACRDGTATNEKLFF
TGTGCCTGCCGGGACGGTACTGCAACTAATGAAAAACTGTTTTTT
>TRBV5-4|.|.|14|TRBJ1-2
CASSLSVGNYGYTF
TGTGCCAGCAGCTTGTCGGTCGGGAACTATGGCTACACCTTC
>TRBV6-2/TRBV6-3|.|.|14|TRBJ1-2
CASSQQGRNYGYTF
TGTGCCAGCAGTCAACAGGGTCGGAACTATGGCTACACCTTC
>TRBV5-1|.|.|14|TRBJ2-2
CASSLTTGTGELFF
TGCGCCAGCAGCTTGACTACAGGCACCGGGGAGCTGTTTTTT
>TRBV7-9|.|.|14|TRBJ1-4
CASSLSRDDEKLFF
TGTGCCAGCAGCTTATCCAGGGACGATGAAAAACTGTTTTTT
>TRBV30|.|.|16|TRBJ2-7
CAWSFPGEVLSYEQYF
TGTGCCTGGAGTTTTCCCGGGGAGGTACTCTCCTACGAGCAGTACTTC
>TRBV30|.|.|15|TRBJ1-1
CAWDSGPFGGTEAFF
TGTGCCTGGGACTCCGGGCCCTTTGGGGGCACTGAAGCTTTCTTT
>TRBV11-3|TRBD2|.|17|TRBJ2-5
CASSPGGAGGPRETQYF
TGTGCCAGCAGCCCAGGGGGAGCGGGGGGGCCGCGAGAGACCCAGTACTTC
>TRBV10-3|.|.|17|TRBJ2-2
CAISDIVKARDTGELFF
TGTGCCATCAGTGATATTGTAAAAGCCCGGGACACCGGGGAGCTGTTTTTT
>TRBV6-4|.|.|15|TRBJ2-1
CASSEESDAYNEQFF
TGTGCCAGCAGTGAGGAGAGCGACGCCTACAATGAGCAGTTCTTC
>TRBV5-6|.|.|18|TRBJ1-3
CASSSRGAGAFSGNTIYF
TGTGCCAGCAGCTCCCGTGGAGCAGGGGCCTTCTCTGGAAACACCATATATTTT
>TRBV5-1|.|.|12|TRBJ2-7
CASSSEGYEQYF
TGCGCCAGCAGCTCCGAGGGCTACGAGCAGTACTTC
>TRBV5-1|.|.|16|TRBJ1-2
CASSLEMGGGALGYTF
TGCGCCAGCAGCTTGGAAATGGGGGGCGGGGCGCTTGGCTACACCTTC
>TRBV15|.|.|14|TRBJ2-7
CATSRDGGSYEQYF
TGTGCCACCAGCAGAGACGGGGGATCCTACGAGCAGTACTTC
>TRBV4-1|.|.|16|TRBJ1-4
CASSQVLTATNEKLFF
TGCGCCAGCAGCCAAGTTTTAACAGCAACTAATGAAAAACTGTTTTTT
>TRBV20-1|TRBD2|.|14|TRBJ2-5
CSASALAGVETQYF
TGCAGTGCAAGTGCACTAGCGGGGGTCGAGACCCAGTACTTC
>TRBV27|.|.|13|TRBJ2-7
CASSATSVGEQYF
TGTGCCAGCAGTGCTACCTCGGTCGGCGAGCAGTACTTC
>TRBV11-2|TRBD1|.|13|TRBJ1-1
CASEGQGAAEAFF
TGTGCCAGCGAAGGACAGGGGGCCGCTGAAGCTTTCTTT
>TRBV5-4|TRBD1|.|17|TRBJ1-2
CASRHDRARVLNYGYTF
TGTGCCAGCAGACACGACAGGGCCCGCGTCCTTAACTATGGCTACACCTTC
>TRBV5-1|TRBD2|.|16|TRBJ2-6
CASSSGGLSGANVLTF
TGCGCCAGCAGTAGCGGGGGCTTGTCGGGGGCCAACGTCCTGACTTTC
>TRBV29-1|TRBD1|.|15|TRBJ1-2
CSVVEQGATLYGYTF
TGCAGCGTTGTTGAACAGGGGGCTACCCTCTATGGCTACACCTTC
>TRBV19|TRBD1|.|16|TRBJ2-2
CASSIPRTGYTGELFF
TGTGCCAGTAGTATCCCCCGGACAGGTTACACCGGGGAGCTGTTTTTT
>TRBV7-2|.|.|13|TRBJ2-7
CASSPPRSREQYF
TGTGCCAGCAGCCCTCCCCGATCCCGAGAACAGTACTTC
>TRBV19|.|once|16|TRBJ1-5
CASSVSATYGNQPQHF
TGTGCCAGTAGTGTTAGTGCGACATATGGAAATCAGCCCCAGCATTTT
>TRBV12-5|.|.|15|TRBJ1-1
CASGLGLSGGTEAFF
TGTGCTAGTGGTTTGGGACTCTCCGGGGGGACTGAAGCTTTCTTT
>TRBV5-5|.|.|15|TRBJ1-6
CASSLQTALGSPLHF
TGTGCCAGCAGCTTGCAAACGGCCCTAGGGTCACCCCTCCACTTT
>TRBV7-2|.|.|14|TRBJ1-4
CASSFGTTNEKLFF
TGTGCCAGCAGCTTTGGGACAACTAATGAAAAACTGTTTTTT
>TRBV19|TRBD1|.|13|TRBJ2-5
CASTQGAPGTQYF
TGTGCCAGTACCCAGGGGGCCCCCGGGACCCAGTACTTC
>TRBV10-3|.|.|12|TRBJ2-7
CAISDRGYEQYF
TGTGCCATCAGTGACAGGGGTTACGAGCAGTACTTC
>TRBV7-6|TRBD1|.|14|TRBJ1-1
CASRPDRANTEAFF
TGTGCCAGCAGACCGGACAGGGCGAACACTGAAGCTTTCTTT
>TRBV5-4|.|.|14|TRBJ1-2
CASTTGGSVYGYTF
TGTGCCAGCACCACGGGGGGATCCGTCTATGGCTACACCTTC
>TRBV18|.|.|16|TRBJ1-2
CASSPRAAGVDYGYTF
TGTGCCAGCTCACCACGGGCCGCAGGAGTGGACTATGGCTACACCTTC
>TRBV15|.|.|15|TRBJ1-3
CATSRDRGSGNTIYF
TGTGCCACCAGCAGAGATCGAGGCTCTGGAAACACCATATATTTT
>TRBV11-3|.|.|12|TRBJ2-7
CASSLVRGEQYF
TGTGCCAGCAGCTTAGTTCGGGGGGAGCAGTACTTC
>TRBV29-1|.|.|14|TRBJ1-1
CSVGSGAEYTEAFF
TGCAGCGTTGGTTCAGGGGCGGAGTACACTGAAGCTTTCTTT
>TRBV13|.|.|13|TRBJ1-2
CASSATEGYGYTF
TGTGCCAGCAGCGCGACCGAAGGCTATGGCTACACCTTC
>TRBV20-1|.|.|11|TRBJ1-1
CSGGDRPEAFF
TGCAGTGGAGGTGATAGACCTGAAGCTTTCTTT